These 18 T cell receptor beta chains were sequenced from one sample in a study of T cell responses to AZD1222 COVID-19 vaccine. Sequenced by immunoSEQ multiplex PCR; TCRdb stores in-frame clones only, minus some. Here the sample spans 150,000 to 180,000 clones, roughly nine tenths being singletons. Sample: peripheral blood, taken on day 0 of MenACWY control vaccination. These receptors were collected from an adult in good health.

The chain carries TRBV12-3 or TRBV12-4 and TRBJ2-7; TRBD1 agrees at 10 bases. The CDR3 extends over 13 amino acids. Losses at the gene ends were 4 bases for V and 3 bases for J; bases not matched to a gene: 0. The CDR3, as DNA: TGTGCCAGCAGTTGGGACAGGGGCTACGAGCAGTACTTC. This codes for CASSWDRGYEQYF.

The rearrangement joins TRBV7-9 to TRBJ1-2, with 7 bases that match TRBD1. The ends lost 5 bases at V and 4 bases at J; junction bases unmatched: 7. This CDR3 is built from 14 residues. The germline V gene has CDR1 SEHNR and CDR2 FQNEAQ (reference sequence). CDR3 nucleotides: TGTGCCAGCAGCATCCTGACAGGGACCTATGGCTACACCTTC. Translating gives CASSILTGTYGYTF.

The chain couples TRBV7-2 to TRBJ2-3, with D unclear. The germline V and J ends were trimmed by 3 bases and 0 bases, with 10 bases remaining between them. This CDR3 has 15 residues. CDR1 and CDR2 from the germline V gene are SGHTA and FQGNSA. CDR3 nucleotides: TGTGCCAGCAGCTTCCCGCGTGGGAGCACAGATACGCAGTATTTT. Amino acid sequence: CASSFPRGSTDTQYF.

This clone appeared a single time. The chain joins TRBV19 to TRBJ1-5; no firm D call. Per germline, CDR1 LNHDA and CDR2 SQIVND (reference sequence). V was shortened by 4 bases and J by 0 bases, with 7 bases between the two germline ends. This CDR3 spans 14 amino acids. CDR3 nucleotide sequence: TGTGCCAGTAGTAACCTTTATAGCAATCAGCCCCAGCATTTT. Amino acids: CASSNLYSNQPQHF.

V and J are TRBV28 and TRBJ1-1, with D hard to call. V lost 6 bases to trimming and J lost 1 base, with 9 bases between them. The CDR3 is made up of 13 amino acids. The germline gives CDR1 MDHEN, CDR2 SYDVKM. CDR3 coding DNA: TGTGCCAGCAGCCGCGTCAAGAACACTGAAGCTTTCTTT. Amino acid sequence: CASSRVKNTEAFF. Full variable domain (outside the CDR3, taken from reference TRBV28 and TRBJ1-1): DVKVTQSSRYLVKRTGEKVFLECVQDMDHENMFWYRQDPGLGLRLIYFSYDVKMKEKGDIPEGYSVSREKKERFSLILESASTNQTSMYLCASSRVKNTEAFFGQGTRLTVV.

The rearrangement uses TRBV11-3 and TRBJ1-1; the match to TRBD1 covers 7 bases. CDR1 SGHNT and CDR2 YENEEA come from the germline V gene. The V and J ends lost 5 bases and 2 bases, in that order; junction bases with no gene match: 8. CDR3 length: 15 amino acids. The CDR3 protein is CASSPKDRRNTEAFF. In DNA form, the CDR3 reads TGTGCCAGCAGCCCAAAGGACAGGAGAAACACTGAAGCTTTCTTT.

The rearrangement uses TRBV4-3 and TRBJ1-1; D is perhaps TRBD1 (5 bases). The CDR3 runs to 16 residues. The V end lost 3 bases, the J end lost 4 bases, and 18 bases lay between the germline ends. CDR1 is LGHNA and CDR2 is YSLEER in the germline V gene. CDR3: CASSHTGRQKGTEAFF. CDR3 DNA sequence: TGCGCCAGCAGCCACACGGGACGGCAAAAGGGCACTGAAGCTTTCTTT.

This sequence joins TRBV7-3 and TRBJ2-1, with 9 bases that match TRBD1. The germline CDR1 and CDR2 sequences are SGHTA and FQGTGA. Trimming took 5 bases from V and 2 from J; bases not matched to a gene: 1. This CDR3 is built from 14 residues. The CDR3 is CASSRTGAYNEQFF. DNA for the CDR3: TGTGCCAGCAGCCGGACAGGGGCCTACAATGAGCAGTTCTTC.

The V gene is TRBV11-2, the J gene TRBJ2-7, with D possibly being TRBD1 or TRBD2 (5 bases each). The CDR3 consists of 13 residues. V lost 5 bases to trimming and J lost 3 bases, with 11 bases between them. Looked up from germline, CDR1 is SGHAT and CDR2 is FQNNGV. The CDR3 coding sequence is TGTGCCAGCAGCCTGGGACCGAACTACGAGCAGTACTTC. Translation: CASSLGPNYEQYF.

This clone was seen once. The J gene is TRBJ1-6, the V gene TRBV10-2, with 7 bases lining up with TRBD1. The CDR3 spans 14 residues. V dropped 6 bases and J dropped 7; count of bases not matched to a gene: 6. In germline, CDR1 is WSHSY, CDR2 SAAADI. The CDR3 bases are TGCGCCAGCAGCCCGGGACAGAGGAATTCACCCCTCCACTTT. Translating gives CASSPGQRNSPLHF.

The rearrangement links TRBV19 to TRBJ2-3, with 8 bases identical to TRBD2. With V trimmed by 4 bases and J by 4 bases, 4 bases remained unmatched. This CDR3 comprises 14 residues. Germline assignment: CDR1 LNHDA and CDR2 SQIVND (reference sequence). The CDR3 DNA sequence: TGTGCCAGTAGTACTAGCGGGTCTTCAGATACGCAGTATTTT. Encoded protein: CASSTSGSSDTQYF.

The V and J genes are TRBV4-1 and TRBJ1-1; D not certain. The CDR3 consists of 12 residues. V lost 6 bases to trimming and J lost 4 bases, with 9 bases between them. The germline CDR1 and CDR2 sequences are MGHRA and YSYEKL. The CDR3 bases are TGCGCCAGCAGGAGCATCAGCACTGAAGCTTTCTTT. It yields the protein CASRSISTEAFF.

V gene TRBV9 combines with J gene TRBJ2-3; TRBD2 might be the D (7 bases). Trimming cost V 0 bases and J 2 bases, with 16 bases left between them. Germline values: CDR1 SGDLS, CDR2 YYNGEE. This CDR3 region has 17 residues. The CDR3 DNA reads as TGTGCCAGCAGCGTAGTACCAGGGGCGGGGGCCACAGATACGCAGTATTTT. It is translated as CASSVVPGAGATDTQYF.

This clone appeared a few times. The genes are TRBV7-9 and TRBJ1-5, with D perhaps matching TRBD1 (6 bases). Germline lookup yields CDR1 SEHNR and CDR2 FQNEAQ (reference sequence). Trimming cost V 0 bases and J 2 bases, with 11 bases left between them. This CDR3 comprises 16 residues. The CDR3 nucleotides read TGTGCCAGCAGCTTAGCAGGGGGTTTTGGCAATCAGCCCCAGCATTTT. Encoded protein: CASSLAGGFGNQPQHF.

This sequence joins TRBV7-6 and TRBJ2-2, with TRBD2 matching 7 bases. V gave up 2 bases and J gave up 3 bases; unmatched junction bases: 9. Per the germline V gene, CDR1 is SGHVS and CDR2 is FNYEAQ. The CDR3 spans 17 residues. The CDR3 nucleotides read TGTGCCAGCAGCTTAAACCCCCCGAGCGGGGACACCGGGGAGCTGTTTTTT. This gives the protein CASSLNPPSGDTGELFF.

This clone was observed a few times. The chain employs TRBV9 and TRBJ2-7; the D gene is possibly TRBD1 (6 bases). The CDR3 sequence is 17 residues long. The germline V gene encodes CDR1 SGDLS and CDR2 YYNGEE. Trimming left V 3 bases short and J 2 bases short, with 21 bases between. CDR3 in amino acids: CASSAPVGTTRAYEQYF. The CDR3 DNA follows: TGTGCCAGCAGCGCCCCCGTGGGGACAACAAGAGCCTACGAGCAGTACTTC.

The DNA for the CDR3 is TGTGCCAGTAGTACCACCCGAGGCGGGGGGACTAAAGAGACCCAGTACTTC. Its protein is CASSTTRGGGTKETQYF. The V gene is TRBV19, the J gene TRBJ2-5, with 8 positions matching TRBD2. CDR1 is LNHDA and CDR2 is SQIVND in the germline V gene (reference sequence). V lost 4 bases, J lost 3 bases, and 13 bases stayed unmatched. CDR3 size: 17 residues.

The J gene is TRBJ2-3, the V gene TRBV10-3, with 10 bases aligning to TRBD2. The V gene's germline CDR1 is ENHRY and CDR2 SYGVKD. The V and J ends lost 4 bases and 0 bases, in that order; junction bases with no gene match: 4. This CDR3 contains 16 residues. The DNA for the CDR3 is TGTGCCATCAGTGGACTAGCGGGTGCTAGCACAGATACGCAGTATTTT. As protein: CAISGLAGASTDTQYF.